A selection of T cell receptor beta chains follows, all from one sample in a study of cytotoxic CD8 clonotypes in ibrutinib-treated CLL. Data came from immunoSEQ multiplex PCR; TCRdb stores just in-frame clones and leaves some out. The sample lists some 200,000 clones; 70% were seen once. Sequenced here: PBMCs, sampled after 12 months of ibrutinib treatment. The receptor source for this set is a human donor with chronic lymphocytic leukemia. The CDR3 runs from the conserved cysteine through the conserved F or W.

TRBJ1-1 | TRBV7-9 | CASSLVAVNTEAFF
TRBJ2-7 | TRBV30 | CAWSRRRPQGDYEQYF
TRBJ2-6 | TRBV5-6 | CASSPSGANVLTF
TRBJ1-6 | TRBV27 | CEHRGSKDSPLHF
TRBJ1-4 | TRBV30 | CAWSRRGSPINEKLFF
TRBJ1-3 | TRBV9 | CASNRDRSSGNTIYF
TRBJ2-7 | TRBV11-2 | CASSSTQLAGAEQYF
TRBJ1-2 | TRBV2 | CASATDNYGYTF
TRBJ2-7 | TRBV9 | CASSGGDREVHEQYF
TRBJ2-3 | TRBV7-8 | CASSKTGTVYTDTQYF
TRBJ2-1 | TRBV5-1 | CASSWDRSNEQFF
TRBJ1-1 | TRBV6-5 | CASSYSRTLEAFF
TRBJ1-3 | TRBV2 | CASILGPQTGNTIYF
TRBJ1-2 | TRBV28 | CASRIGRANYGYTF
TRBJ1-5 | TRBV25-1 | CASSEYRGQPQHF
TRBJ1-2 | TRBV25-1 | CASFPGQVEANYGYTF
TRBJ1-1 | TRBV11-1 | CASSPTRTGGFF
TRBJ2-1 | TRBV7-2 | CASSPQRRAGEQFF
TRBJ2-7 | TRBV6-5 | CASSYREQHEQYF
TRBJ1-2 | TRBV19 | CATFTGFNYGYTF
TRBJ2-2 | TRBV15 | CATSRERASGTTGELFF
TRBJ1-1 | TRBV5-4 | CASSLRRRGNTEAFF
TRBJ2-5 | TRBV30 | CAWSESETQYF
TRBJ1-1 | TRBV30 | CAWIKGQSNTEAFF
TRBJ2-2 | TRBV29-1 | CSVGVGGYTGELFF
TRBJ2-7 | TRBV18 | CASSPLKDVVSYEQYF
TRBJ1-3 | TRBV5-4 | CASSPEAGMPSGNTIYF
TRBJ2-1 | TRBV6-1 | CASSDQAGFSYNEQFF
TRBJ1-5 | TRBV7-9 | CASSSLNLEGRQPQHF
TRBJ1-1 | TRBV19 | CASSEPGQGTPEAFF
TRBJ2-7 | TRBV6-1 | CASKAGSYPYEQYF
TRBJ2-7 | TRBV6-6 | CASSPRGYEQYF
TRBJ2-2 | TRBV27 | CASSLFSNPPNTGELFF
TRBJ2-1 | TRBV29-1 | CSVNSGSSYNEQFF
TRBJ1-4 | TRBV5-6 | CASSSETGDEKLFF
TRBJ2-7 | TRBV30 | CAWSVLGAEQYF
TRBJ1-1 | TRBV10-1 | CASSDGGLSNTEAFF
TRBJ1-2 | TRBV6-1 | CASRDGSSRLGGYTF
TRBJ1-5 | TRBV29-1 | CSVEAIQGNSNQPQHF
TRBJ1-1 | TRBV4-1 | CASSLQGSEAFF
TRBJ1-5 | TRBV7-2 | CASSSGQNSNQPQHF
TRBJ2-7 | TRBV5-6 | CASSSLSVDSYEQYF
TRBJ1-1 | TRBV27 | CASRLTGILNTEAFF
TRBJ2-1 | TRBV5-4 | CASTTPSGGHNEQFF
TRBJ1-2 | TRBV30 | CAWKDPPTGARIFSGYTF
TRBJ2-7 | TRBV15 | CATRDGLAARYEQYF
TRBJ1-4 | TRBV12-5 | CASGLHPGEKLFF
TRBJ1-2 | TRBV27 | CASSSLGQGNYGYTF
TRBJ2-7 | TRBV5-6 | CASSSNRGRSYEQYF
TRBJ2-1 | TRBV6-4 | CASRTGGGSSYNEQFF
TRBJ2-6 | TRBV5-1 | CASSLDPGANVLTF